The rows below give T cell receptor beta chains drawn from one sample of a study of T-cell reconstitution after alpha-beta-depleted transplantation in children. TCRdb re-derived calls from the PCR reads in MiXCR, one entry per CDR3 protein. The profile shows under 450,000 distinct CDR3 sequences, more than 10% of them singletons. The source material was PBMCs, sampled from the stem cell graft. The receptors stem from a human donor who donated a stem cell graft to a child with Fanconi anemia. The CDR3 runs from the conserved cysteine through the conserved F or W. Each record gives: D gene, clone size, V gene, J gene, CDR3 DNA, CDR3 protein. A D gene is named only where the DNA matches it firmly. Clone size is stated in some rows and not others, as once, few, many or a class when expanded.

d_call: TRBD1; clone_size: many; v_call: TRBV7-9; j_call: TRBJ2-2; cdr3_nt: TGTGCCAGCAGCGACAGGGGGCTGGCCGGGGAGCTGTTTTTT; cdr3_aa: CASSDRGLAGELFF
d_call: NA; clone_size: NA; v_call: TRBV7-2; j_call: TRBJ1-3; cdr3_nt: TGTGCCAGCAGCTTCCCCGACTCTGGAAACACCATATATTTT; cdr3_aa: CASSFPDSGNTIYF
d_call: NA; clone_size: NA; v_call: TRBV12-3/TRBV12-4; j_call: TRBJ2-2; cdr3_nt: TGTGCCAGCAGACTCAGACAGGCCGAGAACACCGGGGAGCTGTTTTTT; cdr3_aa: CASRLRQAENTGELFF
d_call: NA; clone_size: NA; v_call: TRBV12-3/TRBV12-4; j_call: TRBJ2-3; cdr3_nt: TGTGCCAGCACCCAAGTTATCACAGATACGCAGTATTTT; cdr3_aa: CASTQVITDTQYF
d_call: NA; clone_size: NA; v_call: TRBV5-1; j_call: TRBJ2-5; cdr3_nt: TGCGCCAGCAGCTTCGCGGCAGGGGAAGAGACCCAGTACTTC; cdr3_aa: CASSFAAGEETQYF
d_call: TRBD2; clone_size: few; v_call: TRBV7-9; j_call: TRBJ2-5; cdr3_nt: TGTGCCACCATGCGGGGGAGGCGGGGGTTTCAAGAGACCCAGTACTTC; cdr3_aa: CATMRGRRGFQETQYF
d_call: NA; clone_size: few; v_call: TRBV5-5; j_call: TRBJ1-1; cdr3_nt: TGTGCCAGCAGCTTGTCCAGGGACCTGGTATACACTGAAGCTTTCTTT; cdr3_aa: CASSLSRDLVYTEAFF
d_call: NA; clone_size: many; v_call: TRBV5-5; j_call: TRBJ2-2; cdr3_nt: TGTGCCAGCAGGTTACCCGGGGCCGGGGAGCTGTTTTTT; cdr3_aa: CASRLPGAGELFF
d_call: NA; clone_size: few; v_call: TRBV6-1; j_call: TRBJ2-3; cdr3_nt: TGTGCCAGCTCGATCGCAGGGCCCCCAGATACGCAGTATTTT; cdr3_aa: CASSIAGPPDTQYF
d_call: NA; clone_size: NA; v_call: TRBV15; j_call: TRBJ1-4; cdr3_nt: TGTGCCACCAGCAGAGATCGAGGGGTTCTGGGTGAAAAACTGTTTTTT; cdr3_aa: CATSRDRGVLGEKLFF
d_call: NA; clone_size: NA; v_call: TRBV15; j_call: TRBJ1-1; cdr3_nt: TGTGCCACCAGCAGAGATCCCGACAGTTCCTACACTGAAGCTTTCTTT; cdr3_aa: CATSRDPDSSYTEAFF
d_call: NA; clone_size: NA; v_call: TRBV7-9; j_call: TRBJ2-1; cdr3_nt: TGTGCCAGCAGCTTAGACCCCGTCTTGGATGAGCAGTTCTTC; cdr3_aa: CASSLDPVLDEQFF
d_call: TRBD2; clone_size: many; v_call: TRBV2; j_call: TRBJ2-3; cdr3_nt: TGTGCCAGCAGTGTCCAGCGGGGGGAAACAGATACGCAGTATTTT; cdr3_aa: CASSVQRGETDTQYF
d_call: TRBD1; clone_size: many; v_call: TRBV9; j_call: TRBJ1-1; cdr3_nt: TGTGCCAGCAGTAGGGACAGGGGGCTTGCTGAAGCTTTCTTT; cdr3_aa: CASSRDRGLAEAFF
d_call: NA; clone_size: NA; v_call: TRBV5-1; j_call: TRBJ2-2; cdr3_nt: TGCGCCAGCAGCCCCTTTCAGGGACCAGGCCTACAAGCAGCAGGCGGGGAGCTGTTTTTT; cdr3_aa: CASSPFQGPGLQAAGGELFF
d_call: NA; clone_size: NA; v_call: TRBV2; j_call: TRBJ1-1; cdr3_nt: TGTGCCAGCAGTGGCAGGGTTGGCACTGAAGCTTTCTTT; cdr3_aa: CASSGRVGTEAFF
d_call: NA; clone_size: NA; v_call: TRBV7-9; j_call: TRBJ1-2; cdr3_nt: TGTGCCAGCAGCTCCACCTTAGCCGCCGCAGATGGCTACACCTTC; cdr3_aa: CASSSTLAAADGYTF
d_call: NA; clone_size: many; v_call: TRBV21-1; j_call: TRBJ2-2; cdr3_nt: TGTGCCAGCAGCAAAGGCCGTTGGGTATGGTCCGGGGAGCTGTTTTTT; cdr3_aa: CASSKGRWVWSGELFF
d_call: TRBD1; clone_size: many; v_call: TRBV28; j_call: TRBJ1-5; cdr3_nt: TGTGCCAGCAGTTTATATTCCGGACAGGGGGGAAATCAGCCCCAGCATTTT; cdr3_aa: CASSLYSGQGGNQPQHF
d_call: TRBD1; clone_size: few; v_call: TRBV9; j_call: TRBJ2-1; cdr3_nt: TGTGCCAGCAGCGAAGGGACAGGGTGGAGTGAGCAGTTCTTC; cdr3_aa: CASSEGTGWSEQFF
d_call: NA; clone_size: NA; v_call: TRBV10-3; j_call: TRBJ1-5; cdr3_nt: TGTGCCATCAGTGATGTCAGGGACAATCAGCCCCAGCATTTT; cdr3_aa: CAISDVRDNQPQHF
d_call: TRBD1; clone_size: few; v_call: TRBV12-3/TRBV12-4; j_call: TRBJ1-3; cdr3_nt: TGTGCCAGCAGTGGCGGGGACAGGCTGAGCTCTGGAAACACCATATATTTT; cdr3_aa: CASSGGDRLSSGNTIYF
d_call: NA; clone_size: many; v_call: TRBV30; j_call: TRBJ1-1; cdr3_nt: TGTGCCTGGAGTGGGGTCGGGACCGAAGCTTTCTTT; cdr3_aa: CAWSGVGTEAFF
d_call: NA; clone_size: many; v_call: TRBV7-9; j_call: TRBJ1-6; cdr3_nt: TGTGCCAGCAGGGCGAGCTCCTATAATTCACCCCTCCACTTT; cdr3_aa: CASRASSYNSPLHF